Presented here are 14 T cell receptor beta chains from one specimen sequenced in a study of cytotoxic CD8 clonotypes in ibrutinib-treated CLL. Sequencing was performed with immunoSEQ multiplex PCR; in TCRdb, only in-frame clones are kept and a portion is missing. The table records 30,000 or so clones, 76% of them present only once. Sequenced material: PBMCs, taken after 36 months of ibrutinib treatment. These receptors originate from a human donor with chronic lymphocytic leukemia.

V gene TRBV5-6 combines with J gene TRBJ1-2; no firm D call. Per the germline V gene, CDR1 is SGHDT and CDR2 is YYEEEE. The CDR3 runs 12 residues. The germline V and J ends were trimmed by 3 bases and 4 bases, with 7 bases remaining between them. This chain's CDR3 is CASSSRFYGYTF. The CDR3 nucleotides are TGTGCCAGCAGCTCCCGGTTCTATGGCTACACCTTC.

This chain joins TRBV19 and TRBJ1-2; 11 bases agree with TRBD1. The CDR3 has 15 amino acids. Germline trimming cut 5 bases from V and 7 bases from J; bases unmatched to any gene: 9. Germline V lookup: CDR1 LNHDA, CDR2 SQIVND (reference sequence). The CDR3 DNA sequence: TGTGCCAGTAGTGTACGGACAGGGGGCGCAAGTGGCTACACCTTC. This encodes CASSVRTGGASGYTF.

V usage is TRBV4-1 and J usage is TRBJ1-4; the match to TRBD1 covers 7 bases. The V and J ends lost 1 base and 2 bases, in that order; junction bases with no gene match: 7. Germline CDR1 is MGHRA and CDR2 is YSYEKL. The CDR3 runs 17 residues. The CDR3 loop is CASSQGVTGVTNEKLFF. The CDR3 DNA reads TGCGCCAGCAGCCAAGGCGTAACAGGGGTGACTAATGAAAAACTGTTTTTT.

J is TRBJ1-2 and V is TRBV7-8; D gene uncertain. V lost 1 base, J lost 4 bases, and 10 bases lay in between. This CDR3 region has 14 residues. Germline loops: CDR1 SGHVS, CDR2 FQNEAQ. The CDR3 DNA follows: TGTGCCAGCAGCTTAGTGGACGTTGCCTATGGCTACACCTTC. Amino acids: CASSLVDVAYGYTF.

The V call is TRBV27, the J call TRBJ2-3; D not resolved. The CDR3 sequence is 16 residues long. Trimming shortened V by 2 bases and J by 5 bases, and 17 bases separated the two germline ends. Germline V lookup: CDR1 MNHEY, CDR2 SMNVEV (reference sequence). This CDR3 is CASSLATRVSGDTQYF. In DNA, the CDR3 is TGTGCCAGCAGTTTAGCGACCCGGGTTAGTGGAGATACGCAGTATTTT.

This chain uses TRBV19 with TRBJ2-5; tentatively, D is TRBD2 (7 bases). This CDR3 comprises 13 residues. V lost 5 bases and J 5 bases, leaving 12 bases between the germline ends. CDR1 LNHDA and CDR2 SQIVND come from the germline V gene (reference sequence). The CDR3 region is CASSVQGGETQYF. The CDR3 DNA sequence: TGTGCCAGTAGTGTACAGGGAGGGGAGACCCAGTACTTC.

This sequence joins TRBV4-1 and TRBJ1-1; D is ambiguous. Germline CDR1 and CDR2: MGHRA and YSYEKL. The CDR3 sequence is 14 residues long. Between the trimmed V and J ends, which lost 1 base and 2 bases, there was a span of 8 bases. The CDR3 here is CASSQGDHNTEAFF. Written as DNA, the CDR3 is TGCGCCAGCAGCCAAGGTGACCACAACACTGAAGCTTTCTTT.

The chain links TRBV18 to TRBJ1-5; D ambiguous. This CDR3 comprises 14 residues. The germline gives CDR1 KGHSH, CDR2 LQKENI. The V and J ends lost 0 bases and 10 bases respectively, with 13 bases between them. The CDR3 DNA follows: TGTGCCAGCTCACCACCGGGTTCTAGGTACCCCCAGCATTTT. It translates to CASSPPGSRYPQHF.

In its sample, this clone was seen once. This chain links TRBV6-5 with TRBJ1-6, with D maybe TRBD1 (5 bases). V lost 2 bases and J 2 bases, leaving 10 bases between the germline ends. The CDR3 spans 16 residues. CDR1 is MNHEY and CDR2 is SVGAGI in the germline V gene. The CDR3 spells CASSYGGVPYNSPLHF. DNA for the CDR3: TGTGCCAGCAGTTACGGGGGGGTTCCCTATAATTCACCCCTCCACTTT.

The rearrangement uses TRBV11-2 and TRBJ2-7, with 8 bases aligning to TRBD2. The CDR3 has 14 amino acids. The V segment lost 5 bases and the J segment 3 bases; nucleotides outside the gene matches: 6. The germline gives CDR1 SGHAT, CDR2 FQNNGV. In DNA, the CDR3 is TGTGCCAGCAGCCCGGGGGGGGTTTACTACGAGCAGTACTTC. This translates into CASSPGGVYYEQYF.

The chain is built from TRBV9 and TRBJ1-1; D unclear. The V end was cut by 0 bases, the J end by 1 base, with 4 bases between. The CDR3 is 13 residues long. Germline loops: CDR1 SGDLS, CDR2 YYNGEE. The CDR3, as DNA: TGTGCCAGCAGCGTAGACACGAACACTGAAGCTTTCTTT. Protein: CASSVDTNTEAFF.

The chain joins TRBV15 to TRBJ1-2, with TRBD1 as a possible D gene (5 bases). The V end lost 1 base, the J end lost 8 bases, and 14 bases lay between the germline ends. Germline V CDR1 and CDR2: LNHNV, YYDKDF (reference sequence). CDR3 length equals 14 residues. For the CDR3, the DNA is TGTGCCACCAGCAGAGGGGACCAATCGGGGGGCTACACCTTC. This translates into CATSRGDQSGGYTF.

The chain combines TRBV6-5 with TRBJ1-1; TRBD1 matches 7 bases. The V gene's germline CDR1 is MNHEY and CDR2 SVGAGI. The CDR3 spans 15 residues. After removal of 0 bases from V and 4 bases from J, the junction contained 5 bases not matched to a gene. The CDR3 is CASSYSRTGSTEAFF. CDR3 DNA: TGTGCCAGCAGTTACTCCCGGACAGGTTCCACTGAAGCTTTCTTT.

This chain joins TRBV7-9 and TRBJ1-3; no definite D call. The ends were cut back, 6 bases at V and 4 bases at J, with 13 bases in the middle. The CDR3 spans 14 residues. Germline V CDR1 and CDR2: SEHNR, FQNEAQ (reference sequence). For the CDR3, the DNA is TGTGCCAGCAGTAAAACAGATTCCGGAAACACCATATATTTT. This translates into CASSKTDSGNTIYF.